The subject of this entry is one T cell receptor beta chain. Antigen: not known. Time point denoted: cycle 4 day 1 (C4D1), after 6 weeks of nivolumab. Every patient had relapsed following autologous stem cell transplantation, and cohorts differed in brentuximab vedotin exposure. Complete response, partial response or progressive disease was recorded as best response. The CDR3 has 14 amino acids. Trimming pared 4 bases from V and 4 bases from J, leaving 11 bases between. Per the germline V gene, CDR1 is SGHRS and CDR2 is YFSETQ. The sample comes from a study of PD-1 blockade in classical Hodgkin lymphoma. General study points: The study found complete responders had baseline diversity similar to newly diagnosed patients. CD8+ TCR diversity did not rise significantly by C4D1, unlike CD4+. What drove the repertoire differences, possibly disease activity or prior therapy, has not been defined.

Clones were read by immunoSEQ multiplex PCR, and TCRdb kept only the in-frame ones, dropping some. The table includes over 85,000 clones, 90% detected once. The TCR sequence derives from a human donor with classical Hodgkin lymphoma. The chain recombines TRBV5-1 with TRBJ2-2; D may be TRBD1 or TRBD2 (5 bases each). The input for sequencing was peripheral blood mononuclear cells (PBMCs), taken before the fourth cycle of nivolumab. CDR3 residues: CASSLGATTGELFF. CDR3 bases: TGCGCCAGCAGCCTCGGGGCCACCACCGGGGAGCTGTTTTTT.